This T cell receptor beta chain comes out of a study of post-analysis software for immune sequencing data. Study results and limitations: TRBV segments more frequent in patients than in controls numbered roughly 5 and included TRBV5-6, TRBV5-1 and TRBV20-1.

Germline CDR1 and CDR2: ENHRY and SYGVKD. This CDR3 comprises 18 residues. Of note for this clonotype: Its specificity is not known.

Every TCR beta cDNA library bore unique molecular identifiers. Input amounts of roughly 0.85 to 11 million T cells were used. These gave around 500,000 cDNA molecules, so each molecule approximated one T cell. Using its own MiXCR run on the PCR reads, TCRdb lists one record per CDR3 protein. Of approximately 630,000 distinct CDR3 sequences in the sample, 59% were seen once. This TCR was sampled from a girl aged 2 to 9 with multiple sclerosis. The chain carries TRBV10-3 and TRBJ2-4; TRBD1 agrees at 9 bases. The tail of the sequence fits TRBJ2-7 better, so the J call may be wrong. Sequenced input: blood. This CDR3 is CAISESIGGQGPIYEQYF. The CDR3 DNA is TGTGCCATCAGTGAGTCTATTGGGGGACAGGGACCAATCTACGAGCAGTACTTC.